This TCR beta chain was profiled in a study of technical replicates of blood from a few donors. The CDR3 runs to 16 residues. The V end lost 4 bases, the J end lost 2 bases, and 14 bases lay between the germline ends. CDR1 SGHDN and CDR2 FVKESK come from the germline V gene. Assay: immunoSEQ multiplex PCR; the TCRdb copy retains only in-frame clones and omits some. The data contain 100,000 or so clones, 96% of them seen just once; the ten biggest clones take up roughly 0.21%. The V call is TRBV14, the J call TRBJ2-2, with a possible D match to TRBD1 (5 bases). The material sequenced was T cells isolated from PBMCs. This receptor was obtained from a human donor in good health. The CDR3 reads CASSPRQFTNTGELFF. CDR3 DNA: TGTGCCAGCAGCCCTAGACAGTTTACTAACACCGGGGAGCTGTTTTTT.